Listed here are 22 T cell receptor beta chains from one sample, sequenced in a study of blood T cell repertoires in COVID-19. TCRdb's table, derived via immunoSEQ multiplex PCR, lists solely in-frame clones and lacks some. The data show some 250,000 clones, around 80% seen once. The sample comprised peripheral blood. The receptor source for this set is a man aged 55 to 70 with acute or convalescent COVID-19.

The chain combines TRBV5-1 with TRBJ1-3; D call uncertain. Deletions cut 0 bases from V and 0 bases from J, with 13 bases between. The CDR3 has 17 amino acids. In germline, CDR1 is SGHRS, CDR2 YFSETQ. The CDR3 reads CASSLGGLPGSGNTIYF. The CDR3 DNA sequence: TGCGCCAGCAGCTTGGGAGGGCTTCCCGGCTCTGGAAACACCATATATTTT.

In this sample, this clone turned up once. This sequence joins TRBV5-1 and TRBJ2-1, with D possibly TRBD1 on 7 matching bases. Germline assignment: CDR1 SGHRS and CDR2 YFSETQ. The ends were cut back, 5 bases at V and 1 base at J, with 10 bases in the middle. The CDR3 has 14 amino acids. The CDR3 sequence: CASRRDSSYNEQFF. CDR3 DNA: TGCGCCAGCAGGCGGGACAGTTCCTACAATGAGCAGTTCTTC. Full variable domain (remainder filled in from reference TRBV5-1 and TRBJ2-1): KAGVTQTPRYLIKTRGQQVTLSCSPISGHRSVSWYQQTPGQGLQFLFEYFSETQRNKGNFPGRFSGRQFSNSRSEMNVSTLELGDSALYLCASRRDSSYNEQFFGPGTRLTVL.

V and J are TRBV28 and TRBJ2-7, with D tentatively TRBD2 (6 bases). V shed 11 bases and J shed 3 bases, with 14 bases lying between them. The CDR3 runs 12 residues. Per the germline V gene, CDR1 is MDHEN and CDR2 is SYDVKM. The CDR3 nucleotides are TGTGCCTGCTCCGTGGGGGGCTACGAGCAGTACTTC. Amino acid sequence: CACSVGGYEQYF.

This chain connects TRBV19 to TRBJ2-1, with a possible D match to TRBD2 (5 bases). Germline loops: CDR1 LNHDA, CDR2 SQIVND (reference sequence). The CDR3 covers 15 residues. Deletions cut 3 bases from V and 2 bases from J, with 11 bases between. CDR3 nucleotide sequence: TGTGCCAGTAGTATTCGGCTAGCCCCCTACAATGAGCAGTTCTTC. Its translation is CASSIRLAPYNEQFF.

The V call is TRBV6-5, the J call TRBJ1-2; 11 nucleotides agree with TRBD1. Germline CDR1 reads MNHEY; CDR2 reads SVGAGI. There are 14 residues in the CDR3. V lost 10 bases, J lost 7 bases, and 11 bases stayed unmatched. The CDR3 nucleotides read TGTGCCATCCAACGAGGACAGGGGGCTGGTGGCTACACCTTC. Translation gives CAIQRGQGAGGYTF.

The genes are TRBV9 and TRBJ2-3; 8 nucleotides match TRBD2. Looked up from germline, CDR1 is SGDLS and CDR2 is YYNGEE. J was trimmed by 4 bases and V by 4 bases; bases with no gene match: 14. The CDR3 loop spans 17 amino acids. The CDR3 is CASSTGGVSSAADTQYF. The CDR3 nucleotides read TGTGCCAGCAGCACCGGGGGGGTCAGTTCCGCCGCAGATACGCAGTATTTT.

The chain uses TRBV5-1 and TRBJ1-1; 7 bases map to TRBD1. V was clipped by 1 base and J by 1 base; unmatched bases: 7. Germline CDR1 SGHRS, CDR2 YFSETQ. This CDR3 is 16 amino acids long. The CDR3 nucleotides are TGCGCCAGCAGCTTGACTCCATACAGGGGGAACACTGAAGCTTTCTTT. Its protein is CASSLTPYRGNTEAFF. Full variable domain (outside the CDR3, taken from reference TRBV5-1 and TRBJ1-1): KAGVTQTPRYLIKTRGQQVTLSCSPISGHRSVSWYQQTPGQGLQFLFEYFSETQRNKGNFPGRFSGRQFSNSRSEMNVSTLELGDSALYLCASSLTPYRGNTEAFFGQGTRLTVV.

This chain joins TRBV13 and TRBJ2-1; a possible D gene is TRBD2 (6 bases). There are 14 residues in the CDR3. V was cut by 0 bases and J by 7 bases, with 10 bases left in between. CDR1 and CDR2 from the germline V gene are PRHDT and FYEKMQ (reference sequence). The CDR3 coding sequence is TGTGCCAGCAGCTTAGGAGTTGCGGGAAATGAGCAGTTCTTC. Translated: CASSLGVAGNEQFF. The entire variable domain, with the rest obtained from reference TRBV13 and TRBJ2-1, is as follows: AAGVIQSPRHLIKEKRETATLKCYPIPRHDTVYWYQQGPGQDPQFLISFYEKMQSDKGSIPDRFSAQQFSDYHSELNMSSLELGDSALYFCASSLGVAGNEQFFGPGTRLTVL.

V and J are TRBV29-1 and TRBJ1-3; D is perhaps TRBD1 (6 bases). The CDR3 spans 14 residues. V gave up 1 base and J gave up 4 bases, with 11 bases separating them. Germline V gene lookup returns CDR1 SQVTM and CDR2 ANQGSEA. CDR3 sequence: CSVEAPDRGNTIYF. The CDR3 nucleotides read TGCAGCGTTGAAGCGCCTGACAGGGGAAACACCATATATTTT. The variable domain in full, with the rest retrieved from reference TRBV29-1 and TRBJ1-3, is SAVISQKPSRDICQRGTSLTIQCQVDSQVTMMFWYRQQPGQSLTLIATANQGSEATYESGFVIDKFPISRPNLTFSTLTVSNMSPEDSSIYLCSVEAPDRGNTIYFGEGSWLTVV.

The chain couples TRBV4-1 to TRBJ2-2, with D uncertain. CDR3 size: 16 residues. V shed 0 bases and J shed 5 bases, with 13 bases lying between them. The germline gives CDR1 MGHRA, CDR2 YSYEKL. This chain's CDR3 is CASSQEPGLETGELFF. CDR3 DNA: TGCGCCAGCAGCCAAGAACCGGGTTTAGAGACCGGGGAGCTGTTTTTT.

This chain links TRBV19 with TRBJ1-2, with TRBD1 identical over 7 bases. The J segment lost 3 bases and the V segment lost 3 bases, leaving 1 base of the junction unmatched. The V gene's germline CDR1 is LNHDA and CDR2 SQIVND (reference sequence). This CDR3 region has 13 residues. The CDR3 DNA follows: TGTGCCAGTAGTATTACAGGGGACTATGGCTACACCTTC. It encodes CASSITGDYGYTF.

V gene TRBV3-1 (or the pseudogene TRBV3-2) combines with J gene TRBJ2-4, with 9 positions matching TRBD2. The CDR3 covers 14 residues. Trimming took 2 bases from V and 7 from J; bases not matched to a gene: 3. The germline V gene encodes CDR1 LGHDT and CDR2 YNNKEL (reference sequence). As DNA, the CDR3 is TGTGCCAGCAGCCAAAGCGGGGGGAACAACATTCAGTACTTC. This sequence encodes CASSQSGGNNIQYF.

The V and J genes are TRBV15 and TRBJ2-1, with 7 bases aligning to TRBD2. V was pared by 0 bases and J by 0 bases, with 8 bases of the junction left unmatched. This CDR3 region has 18 residues. Germline V gene data show CDR1 as LNHNV and CDR2 as YYDKDF (reference sequence). The CDR3 bases are TGTGCCACCAGCAGAGATCGGGGGGTAGAGGGCTCCTACAATGAGCAGTTCTTC. This translates into CATSRDRGVEGSYNEQFF.

The chain combines TRBV13 with TRBJ2-2; 13 bases are shared with TRBD2. This CDR3 is built from 16 residues. Germline CDR1 and CDR2: PRHDT and FYEKMQ (reference sequence). Trimming took 5 bases from V and 6 from J; bases not matched to a gene: 6. CDR3 DNA sequence: TGTGCCAGCAGCCCGCGGACTAGCGGGAGCTCCGGGGAGCTGTTTTTT. Translated, it gives CASSPRTSGSSGELFF. The variable domain in full, with the rest retrieved from reference TRBV13 and TRBJ2-2, is AAGVIQSPRHLIKEKRETATLKCYPIPRHDTVYWYQQGPGQDPQFLISFYEKMQSDKGSIPDRFSAQQFSDYHSELNMSSLELGDSALYFCASSPRTSGSSGELFFGEGSRLTVL.

The V and J genes are TRBV18 and TRBJ2-3; no clear D. The V end was cut by 3 bases, the J end by 2 bases, with 3 bases between. Germline values: CDR1 KGHSH, CDR2 LQKENI. The CDR3 length is 12 residues. The CDR3 is CASSPATDTQYF. In DNA form, the CDR3 reads TGTGCCAGCTCACCGGCCACAGATACGCAGTATTTT.

The count of this clone is one. This chain connects TRBV5-1 to TRBJ2-1; D may be TRBD2 (5 bases). V was trimmed by 4 bases and J by 7 bases, leaving 12 bases between them. The CDR3 covers 13 residues. Germline lookup yields CDR1 SGHRS and CDR2 YFSETQ. In DNA, the CDR3 is TGCGCCAGCAGCCCGGGATGGGTGAATGAGCAGTTCTTC. Its translation is CASSPGWVNEQFF.

About this clone: Other DNA variants within this sample encode the same CDR3. The chain links TRBV10-3 to TRBJ2-1, with a weak D call TRBD1 (6 bases). The V end lost 6 bases, the J end lost 0 bases, and 12 bases lay between the germline ends. CDR3 size: 15 residues. Germline CDR1 reads ENHRY; CDR2 reads SYGVKD. CDR3 in DNA: TGTGCCATCAGCCCCACAGGGATCTCCTACAATGAGCAGTTCTTC. It is translated as CAISPTGISYNEQFF.

V usage is TRBV3-1 (or the pseudogene TRBV3-2) and J usage is TRBJ1-3; 7 positions match TRBD1. V shed 5 bases, J shed 1 base, and the junction held 5 bases outside the gene matches. CDR3 length: 15 residues. Per germline, CDR1 LGHDT and CDR2 YNNKEL (reference sequence). The DNA for the CDR3 is TGTGCCAGCAGCTACCCAGGGGGATCTGGAAACACCATATATTTT. Its protein is CASSYPGGSGNTIYF.

The chain's CDR3 is CASSATDLRETQYF. In nucleotides, the CDR3 is TGTGCCAGCAGCGCGACTGACCTGCGAGAGACCCAGTACTTC. The J gene is TRBJ2-5, the V gene TRBV7-8; D is unresolved. Trimming took off 5 bases at V and 4 bases at J, with 14 bases between the two ends. Germline assignment: CDR1 SGHVS and CDR2 FQNEAQ. The CDR3 has 14 amino acids.

The chain uses TRBV7-9 and TRBJ2-7; 8 bases are a match to TRBD1. Germline CDR1 and CDR2: SEHNR and FQNEAQ (reference sequence). This CDR3 is built from 14 residues. V gave up 2 bases and J gave up 4 bases; unmatched junction bases: 4. The CDR3 region has the DNA TGTGCCAGCAGCTTAAGGGACAGGTTGTACGAGCAGTACTTC. It specifies CASSLRDRLYEQYF.

The rearrangement uses TRBV24-1 and TRBJ2-7; 8 bases agree with TRBD1. The CDR3 runs 17 residues. V lost 2 bases to trimming and J lost 3 bases; unmatched junction nucleotides: 11. Germline CDR1 is KGHDR and CDR2 is SFDVKD. The chain's CDR3 is CATSDSTNRDRYYEQYF. The CDR3 coding sequence is TGTGCCACCAGTGATTCGACAAACCGGGACAGGTACTACGAGCAGTACTTC.

The chain uses TRBV18 and TRBJ2-5; TRBD1 might be the D (5 bases). The CDR3 runs 16 residues. V lost 2 bases to trimming and J lost 7 bases, with 20 bases between them. The germline V gene has CDR1 KGHSH and CDR2 LQKENI. The CDR3 bases are TGTGCCAGCTCACCATCTCAGGGCGGTCCCCCCAGGACCCAGTACTTC. This gives the protein CASSPSQGGPPRTQYF.